The clone carrying this T cell receptor (beta chain) was picked up one time. This sample is part of a study of blood T cell repertoires in COVID-19. The wider study: Acute-phase and convalescent COVID-19 samples originated in the United States, Italy and Spain.

Authors' processing steps: Estimates of nucleated cell counts were drawn from the amplification of reference gene primers. The data were produced by immunoSEQ multiplex PCR, yet TCRdb's version contains in-frame clones alone and is incomplete. V, J and clone size were drawn from that table, and D and trimming were deduced from the DNA. The sample lists 59,000 or so clones, around 80% occurring once. The CDR3 consists of 15 residues. Per germline, CDR1 LNHDA and CDR2 SQIVND (reference sequence). The V end was cut by 3 bases, the J end by 5 bases, with 17 bases between. This TCR was sampled from a man between 60 and 75 years old with acute or convalescent COVID-19. Specimen: peripheral blood. The V and J genes are TRBV19 and TRBJ2-7; D may be TRBD2 (5 bases). CDR3: CASSMRAVAVDEQYF. CDR3 in DNA: TGTGCCAGTAGTATGAGGGCAGTCGCGGTCGACGAGCAGTACTTC.